The 17 T cell receptor beta chains given below trace back to one sample, sequenced in a study of cytomegalovirus exposure and HLA in healthy donors. PCR amplification relied on 60 Vbeta primers (plus 13 Jbeta primers). Clones were sequenced by immunoSEQ multiplex PCR, and TCRdb holds only the in-frame ones, with some missing. The repertoire holds about 180,000 clones, about 72% seen once, with around 2.3% in the top ten. Sequenced sample: PBMCs. The origin of the receptors is a human donor in good health.

A few counts support this clone. V gene TRBV10-3 combines with J gene TRBJ1-2; a weak D match, TRBD1 (5 bases). Germline-derived CDR1 and CDR2 are ENHRY and SYGVKD. The CDR3 is 14 amino acids. V was clipped by 7 bases and J by 3 bases, with 15 bases between them. CDR3 nucleotides: TGTGCCATCAACGGTGCAGGGAGGGACTATGGCTACACCTTC. This translates into CAINGAGRDYGYTF.

This sequence joins TRBV11-2 and TRBJ2-3; TRBD2 matches at 8 bases. The CDR3 spans 14 residues. J gave up 3 bases and V 5 bases, and 4 bases lay outside the gene matches. CDR1 and CDR2 from the germline V gene are SGHAT and FQNNGV. CDR3 sequence (DNA): TGTGCCAGCAGCCTTGTAGCGGGGACAGATACGCAGTATTTT. Residues: CASSLVAGTDTQYF.

This rearrangement joins TRBV9 to TRBJ1-2, with 8 bases lining up with TRBD1. The V gene's germline CDR1 is SGDLS and CDR2 YYNGEE. The V and J ends lost 2 bases and 6 bases, in that order; junction bases with no gene match: 9. The CDR3 is 15 residues long. Written as DNA, the CDR3 is TGTGCCAGCAGCGTCCGGGACAGGAGTAGGGATGGCTACACCTTC. Translation gives CASSVRDRSRDGYTF.

J is TRBJ2-1 and V is TRBV4-3; D uncertain. V was cut by 2 bases and J by 0 bases, with 8 bases left in between. The CDR3 is 15 amino acids. The germline V gene encodes CDR1 LGHNA and CDR2 YSLEER. The CDR3 DNA reads as TGCGCCAGCAGCCAAAGCGCTCGCTCCTACAATGAGCAGTTCTTC. Amino acids: CASSQSARSYNEQFF.

This clone appeared a few times. The chain carries TRBV13 and TRBJ2-5; 9 bases line up with TRBD1. The CDR3 is made up of 18 amino acids. Germline V gives CDR1 PRHDT, CDR2 FYEKMQ (reference sequence). Trimming at V came to 0 bases and at J to 5 bases, leaving 13 bases not matched to a gene. CDR3 sequence reads: CASSLGLSGTGYSETQYF. The CDR3 nucleotides are TGTGCCAGCAGCTTAGGCCTAAGCGGGACAGGGTATAGCGAGACCCAGTACTTC.

The V gene is TRBV9, the J gene TRBJ2-2, with 8 bases aligning to TRBD2. This CDR3 spans 16 amino acids. V was pared by 0 bases and J by 4 bases, with 5 bases of the junction left unmatched. Germline assignment: CDR1 SGDLS and CDR2 YYNGEE. CDR3 region: CASSVVPGGRTGELFF. The DNA for the CDR3 is TGTGCCAGCAGCGTAGTTCCGGGGGGGCGCACCGGGGAGCTGTTTTTT.

The gene calls are TRBV12-5 and TRBJ2-7; 8 nucleotides match TRBD2. This CDR3 contains 12 residues. Germline-derived CDR1 and CDR2 are LGHNT and FRNRAP. Trimming took 11 bases from V and 5 from J; bases not matched to a gene: 8. CDR3 in DNA: TGTGCTTCACTAGCGGTCCACCACGAGCAGTACTTC. Its protein is CASLAVHHEQYF.

The V gene is TRBV7-2, the J gene TRBJ2-7; D remains unclear. The CDR3 length is 12 residues. Germline CDR1 is SGHTA and CDR2 is FQGNSA. V shed 5 bases and J shed 3 bases, with 8 bases lying between them. The CDR3 DNA is TGTGCCAGCAGCCCGAAACTCTACGAGCAGTACTTC. Amino acids: CASSPKLYEQYF.

V is TRBV4-1 and J is TRBJ1-2; D uncertain. The V gene lost 0 bases and the J gene lost 8 bases, with 22 bases spanning the gap. This CDR3 is 17 amino acids long. CDR1 and CDR2 (germline): MGHRA, YSYEKL. The CDR3 region is CASSQDSNSDYGYGYTF. The CDR3 bases are TGCGCCAGCAGCCAAGATTCGAACAGCGACTATGGCTACGGCTACACCTTC.

V gene TRBV4-3 combines with J gene TRBJ2-7, with 7 bases matching TRBD1. Germline CDR1 LGHNA, CDR2 YSLEER. The trim removed 0 bases at V and 4 bases at J, leaving 9 bases unmatched. The CDR3 extends over 16 amino acids. CDR3: CASSQDKGKGAYEQYF. DNA of the CDR3: TGCGCCAGCAGCCAAGATAAGGGGAAGGGGGCTTACGAGCAGTACTTC.

V and J are TRBV11-1 and TRBJ2-7; 10 bases are a match to TRBD2. This CDR3 has 15 residues. The junction had 5 bases not matched to a gene; V was cut back by 3 bases and J by 3 bases. Germline V gene lookup returns CDR1 SGHAT and CDR2 FQDESV (reference sequence). CDR3 nucleotide sequence: TGTGCCAGCAGCTTCTTAGCGGGGGGTTTCTACGAGCAGTACTTC. Translating it yields CASSFLAGGFYEQYF.

This chain joins TRBV7-2 and TRBJ2-1, with 8 positions matching TRBD2. Looked up from germline, CDR1 is SGHTA and CDR2 is FQGNSA. The CDR3 extends over 15 amino acids. J was trimmed by 6 bases and V by 1 base; bases with no gene match: 5. The CDR3: CASSLEGLAGNEQFF. The CDR3 region has the DNA TGTGCCAGCAGCTTAGAAGGGCTAGCGGGCAATGAGCAGTTCTTC. Drawing the rest from reference TRBV7-2 and TRBJ2-1, the complete variable domain is GAGVSQSPSNKVTEKGKDVELRCDPISGHTALYWYRQSLGQGLEFLIYFQGNSAPDKSGLPSDRFSAERTGGSVSTLTIQRTQQEDSAVYLCASSLEGLAGNEQFFGPGTRLTVL.

This clone was seen a handful of times. The chain is built from TRBV6-1 and TRBJ1-5, with D possibly TRBD1 on 6 matching bases. Trimming pared 5 bases from V and 9 bases from J, leaving 17 bases between. Germline CDR1 is MNHNS and CDR2 is SASEGT. CDR3 length equals 14 residues. CDR3 nucleotides: TGTGCCAGCAGTAACCGGGGGGCCCTGGGGCCCCAGCATTTT. Translation gives CASSNRGALGPQHF.

The chain links TRBV6-5 to TRBJ2-3, with D unclear. CDR3 length equals 14 residues. V was trimmed by 7 bases and J by 2 bases, leaving 13 bases between them. CDR1 is MNHEY and CDR2 is SVGAGI in the germline V gene. CDR3 residues: CASTPSRATDTQYF. CDR3 DNA sequence: TGTGCCAGCACCCCCTCGAGAGCCACAGATACGCAGTATTTT.

CDR3 residues: CASTPGQMGTEAFF. The CDR3 nucleotides read TGTGCCAGCACCCCGGGACAGATGGGTACTGAAGCTTTCTTT. This sequence joins TRBV9 and TRBJ1-1; 7 bases map to TRBD1. V shed 6 bases, J shed 5 bases, and the junction held 10 bases outside the gene matches. The CDR3 has 14 residues. Germline V gives CDR1 SGDLS, CDR2 YYNGEE.

Worth noting for this clone: No DNA is shown, since the ends of the CDR3 on it are uncertain; the CDR3 is the one TCRdb lists. The rearrangement uses TRBV6-5 and TRBJ2-1; TRBD2, the table's D call, was not compared with the DNA. From its first to its last residue, the CDR3 has 14 amino acids. CDR1 and CDR2 (germline): MNHEY, SVGAGI. CDR3 protein: CASSTSGRGSEQFF.

This clone was counted between two and nine times. This chain joins TRBV5-4 and TRBJ1-2; D is ambiguous. Germline V lookup: CDR1 SGHNT, CDR2 YYREEE (reference sequence). CDR3 size: 13 residues. Trimming removed 0 bases at V and 4 bases at J, with 7 bases between. The CDR3 is CASSLDPGYGYTF. The CDR3 nucleotides read TGTGCCAGCAGCTTGGATCCGGGCTATGGCTACACCTTC.